In its sample, the clone carrying this TCR beta chain was seen a few times. The target antigen is unknown. The CDR3 contains 19 residues. V lost 9 bases to trimming and J lost 0 bases, with 24 bases between them. The sample comes from a study of early T cells in non-severe SARS-CoV-2 infection. In the study overall: Sequencing was performed on bulk RNA from unsorted whole blood, leaving chains unpaired. Study-wide results and limits: Matches to VDJdb favored anti-spike CD8 responses and missed private and CD4 specificities.

Attached unique molecular identifiers marked individual cDNA molecules. TCRdb reprocessed the 5' RACE reads via MiXCR and lists one record per CDR3 protein. The sample contains around 80,000 distinct CDR3 sequences, 11% of which appear only once. The V gene is TRBV23-1, the J gene TRBJ1-6, with D perhaps TRBD1 (6 bases). TRBV23-1 belongs to the ORF category, with a function that is uncertain. The clonotype was recovered from an adult who was a healthcare worker with PCR-confirmed SARS-CoV-2 infection or an uninfected control (not recorded which). The source material was whole blood, sampled at baseline. The CDR3 loop reads CARSSTQWTASSYNSPLHF. CDR3 nucleotide sequence: TGCGCCAGATCCTCAACCCAATGGACAGCGAGCTCCTATAATTCACCCCTCCACTTT.